This paragraph covers one TCR beta chain sequence. In the original processing: For nucleated cells, counts were estimated from reference gene primer amplification. TCRdb's copy holds only in-frame clones and misses some; the assay was immunoSEQ multiplex PCR. V, J and clone size reflect that table, while D and trimming were determined from the DNA. Of tens of thousands of clones listed, approximately 83% are singletons. V was pared by 0 bases and J by 5 bases, with 10 bases between. The CDR3 runs 14 residues. Germline CDR1 reads SGDLS; CDR2 reads YYNGEE. These data originate in a study of blood T cell repertoires in COVID-19. Whole-study context: The origin of the acute and convalescent COVID-19 samples was the United States, Italy and Spain. Sample material is recorded as cDNA or gDNA derived from T cells, B-cell-depleted T cells, or PBMCs.

This clonotype was obtained from a human donor in a cohort sampled during active COVID-19. The chain couples TRBV9 to TRBJ2-3, with D unclear. The sample taken for sequencing was peripheral blood. In DNA, the CDR3 is TGTGCCAGCAGCGTAGAGACCAGAGGAGATACGCAGTATTTT. This translates into CASSVETRGDTQYF.